These T cell receptor beta chains were read from a single sample in a study of blood T cells in healthy people across ages. MiXCR, applied by TCRdb to the 5' RACE reads, yields one record per CDR3 protein. The table lists more than 500,000 distinct CDR3 sequences, approximately 25% of them singletons. Sample: blood. The receptors were gathered from a woman aged 70 to 79 in good health. Each CDR3 is given with its conserved first and last residue. D genes are given only for firm matches. Size values are once, few and many counts, or a class for expanded clones, and some rows have none.

>few|-|TRBV6-5|TRBJ1-2
CASSRGSSYGYTF
TGTGCCAGCAGTCGGGGGAGCTCCTATGGCTACACCTTC
>-|TRBD2|TRBV28|TRBJ2-7
CASTIPTSGGSYEQYF
TGTGCCAGCACTATCCCGACTAGCGGGGGCTCCTACGAGCAGTACTTC
>-|-|TRBV6-5|TRBJ1-5
CASSYTGRYHPQHF
TGTGCCAGCAGCTACACAGGGAGGTATCACCCCCAGCATTTT
>-|TRBD1|TRBV5-1|TRBJ2-1
CASSSRPGQGGNEQFF
TGCGCCAGCAGCAGCAGACCGGGACAGGGAGGAAATGAGCAGTTCTTC
>-|-|TRBV13|TRBJ2-5
CASSLAGTQGAETQYF
TGTGCCAGCAGCTTAGCCGGGACCCAAGGGGCAGAGACCCAGTACTTC
>-|-|TRBV5-1|TRBJ2-5
CASSKLAAETQYF
TGCGCCAGCAGCAAACTAGCAGCAGAGACCCAGTACTTC
>few|TRBD1|TRBV27|TRBJ2-7
CASSRWDRPYEQYF
TGTGCCAGCAGTCGATGGGACAGACCCTACGAGCAGTACTTC
>few|-|TRBV29-1|TRBJ1-1
CSVIPGHAVRAFF
TGCAGCGTTATTCCGGGACACGCTGTTAGGGCTTTCTTT
>-|-|TRBV20-1|TRBJ2-1
CSARSPRDGDEQFF
TGCAGTGCTAGATCCCCGCGGGACGGCGATGAGCAGTTCTTC
>few|-|TRBV4-1|TRBJ1-1
CASSPEANTEAFF
TGCGCCAGCAGCCCGGAGGCGAACACTGAAGCTTTCTTT
>few|TRBD1|TRBV12-3/TRBV12-4|TRBJ1-6
CASSLAGQPNSPLHF
TGTGCCAGCAGTTTAGCGGGACAGCCTAATTCACCCCTCCACTTT
>few|TRBD1|TRBV7-6|TRBJ1-2
CASSLAEGAYGYTF
TGTGCCAGCAGCTTAGCGGAGGGGGCCTATGGCTACACCTTC
>few|TRBD2|TRBV12-3/TRBV12-4|TRBJ2-3
CASSSIAGVTDTQYF
TGTGCCAGCAGTTCCATAGCGGGGGTGACAGATACGCAGTATTTT
>-|TRBD2|TRBV12-3/TRBV12-4|TRBJ2-1
CASSPPGTSGANEQFF
TGTGCCAGCAGTCCTCCTGGGACTAGCGGAGCAAATGAGCAGTTCTTC
>-|TRBD2|TRBV5-4|TRBJ2-1
CASSTSGGRDEQFF
TGTGCCAGCAGCACTAGCGGGGGGCGGGATGAGCAGTTCTTC
>-|-|TRBV11-2|TRBJ2-5
CASSQVRAETQYF
TGTGCCAGCAGTCAAGTCAGGGCGGAGACCCAGTACTTC
>-|TRBD1|TRBV6-1|TRBJ1-1
CASSGRGQGGRGTEAFF
TGTGCCAGCAGTGGCCGGGGACAGGGGGGAAGAGGAACTGAAGCTTTCTTT
>-|-|TRBV7-2|TRBJ1-6
CASSRRSDTTNSPLHF
TGTGCCAGCAGCCGACGATCAGACACGACCAATTCACCCCTCCACTTT
>few|-|TRBV4-3|TRBJ2-7
CASSQGDHRGASSYEQYF
TGCGCCAGCAGCCAGGGAGATCATCGCGGGGCGAGCTCCTACGAGCAGTACTTC
>-|-|TRBV29-1|TRBJ2-1
CSGGLPSSYNEQFF
TGCAGCGGGGGCCTCCCTAGCTCCTACAATGAGCAGTTCTTC
>few|-|TRBV27|TRBJ2-2
CASSLKAGWAGELFF
TGTGCCAGCAGTTTAAAGGCAGGGTGGGCCGGGGAGCTGTTTTTT
>few|TRBD1|TRBV6-2/TRBV6-3|TRBJ2-7
CASSYHISRQGSYEQYF
TGTGCCAGCAGTTACCACATTTCGAGACAGGGATCCTACGAGCAGTACTTC
>-|TRBD2|TRBV10-3|TRBJ2-1
CAISDRLAGDTEQFF
TGTGCCATCAGTGACCGACTAGCGGGGGACACTGAGCAGTTCTTC
>-|TRBD1|TRBV10-3|TRBJ2-7
CAISDMGQSYEQYF
TGTGCCATCAGTGATATGGGACAGAGCTACGAGCAGTACTTC
>few|TRBD1|TRBV11-2|TRBJ1-6
CASRPTGGNSPLHF
TGTGCCAGCAGACCTACAGGGGGTAATTCACCCCTCCACTTT
>-|-|TRBV20-1|TRBJ1-1
CSASRSMNTEAFF
TGCAGTGCTAGCAGGAGCATGAACACTGAAGCTTTCTTT
>few|-|TRBV12-3/TRBV12-4|TRBJ1-6
CASSFSGSNSPLHF
TGTGCCAGCAGTTTTTCAGGGTCTAATTCACCCCTCCACTTT
>few|-|TRBV20-1|TRBJ1-1
CSAWSRGRNTEAFF
TGCAGTGCCTGGAGCCGGGGAAGGAACACTGAAGCTTTCTTT
>-|-|TRBV12-3/TRBV12-4|TRBJ1-2
CASRLQASDGYTF
TGTGCCAGCAGACTTCAGGCCTCGGATGGCTACACCTTC
>-|-|TRBV5-1|TRBJ2-5
CASSLSTRASRETQYF
TGCGCCAGCAGCTTGTCCACCAGGGCCTCAAGGGAGACCCAGTACTTC
>once|-|TRBV20-1|TRBJ1-6
CSARPVGTDNSPLHF
TGCAGTGCTAGGCCCGTGGGGACGGATAATTCACCCCTCCACTTT
>-|-|TRBV15|TRBJ2-7
CATSRDRKGKYF
TGTGCCACCAGCAGAGATAGGAAAGGGAAGTACTTC
>-|-|TRBV4-3|TRBJ2-6
CASSPDWGPLSGANVLTF
TGCGCCAGCAGCCCTGACTGGGGGCCCCTCTCTGGGGCCAACGTCCTGACTTTC